Following are 25 T cell receptor beta chains from one sample sequenced in a study of beta chain features in type 1 diabetes. Findings and limits, study-wide: Type 1 diabetes patients had TCRB CDR3s that were shorter (moderately but significantly so) in all four CD4+ subsets.

These receptors' antigens are unknown. TCRB transcripts that were expressed got sequenced, as all of the isolated RNA had been reverse transcribed. Repertoires were generated with immunoSEQ multiplex PCR, while TCRdb's copy carries only in-frame clones and drops some. Here the sample spans hundreds of thousands of clones, over 12% being singletons. Source material: naive CD4+ T cells from blood. The receptors stem from a man between 18 and 35 years old with type 1 diabetes.

This chain connects TRBV28 to TRBJ1-2; 8 bases align to TRBD1. The CDR3 extends over 14 amino acids. V lost 4 bases to trimming and J lost 8 bases; unmatched junction nucleotides: 9. Germline-derived CDR1 and CDR2 are MDHEN and SYDVKM. DNA for the CDR3: TGTGCCAGCAGTTCGAAGACAGGGGAGATGGGCTACACCTTC. It codes for CASSSKTGEMGYTF.

This clone has just a few counts. This chain joins TRBV5-1 and TRBJ2-7; possibly TRBD1 for D (5 bases). The CDR3 length is 14 residues. CDR1 and CDR2 (germline): SGHRS, YFSETQ. The V and J ends lost 4 bases and 1 base respectively, with 12 bases between them. In nucleotides, the CDR3 is TGCGCCAGCAGCCCCAGCAGGGTGTCCTACGAGCAGTACTTC. Translated: CASSPSRVSYEQYF.

A few counts support this clone. This rearrangement joins TRBV14 to TRBJ2-5; D is perhaps TRBD1 (6 bases). CDR3 length equals 17 residues. The V gene lost 3 bases and the J gene lost 2 bases, with 19 bases spanning the gap. Germline values: CDR1 SGHDN, CDR2 FVKESK. The CDR3 coding sequence is TGTGCCAGCAGCCACCACTTTAGACAGGAACGACAAGAGACCCAGTACTTC. Amino acids: CASSHHFRQERQETQYF.

This clone was found a few times. V is TRBV5-4 and J is TRBJ2-1, with a possible D match to TRBD2 (5 bases). The CDR3 length is 16 residues. V lost 4 bases and J 0 bases, leaving 14 bases between the germline ends. The germline gives CDR1 SGHNT, CDR2 YYREEE (reference sequence). CDR3: CASSPNSASSYNEQFF. As DNA, the CDR3 is TGTGCCAGCAGCCCGAATAGCGCCAGCTCCTACAATGAGCAGTTCTTC.

The CDR3 DNA is TGTGCCAGCAGTCCGGGGTCCCTAAAAACCTATAATTCACCCCTCCACTTT. Its translation: CASSPGSLKTYNSPLHF. The chain employs TRBV27 and TRBJ1-6; D is unclear. The CDR3 loop spans 17 amino acids. CDR1 is MNHEY, CDR2 SMNVEV, per germline (reference sequence). V was cut by 5 bases and J by 2 bases, with 16 bases left in between.

V usage is TRBV15 and J usage is TRBJ2-6; 8 bases are shared with TRBD1. Looked up from germline, CDR1 is LNHNV and CDR2 is YYDKDF (reference sequence). This CDR3 spans 21 amino acids. The V and J ends lost 1 base and 0 bases, in that order; junction bases with no gene match: 14. The CDR3: CATSRASLRTGTFSGANVLTF. DNA for the CDR3: TGTGCCACCAGCAGAGCCAGTTTAAGGACAGGGACCTTCTCTGGGGCCAACGTCCTGACTTTC. The whole variable domain, filled in from reference TRBV15 and TRBJ2-6, reads DAMVIQNPRYQVTQFGKPVTLSCSQTLNHNVMYWYQQKSSQAPKLLFHYYDKDFNNEADTPDNFQSRRPNTSFCFLDIRSPGLGDTAMYLCATSRASLRTGTFSGANVLTFGAGSRLTVL.

This clone was seen more than once but under ten times. V is TRBV18 and J is TRBJ2-5; 7 bases align to TRBD1. The J segment lost 4 bases and the V segment lost 4 bases, leaving 9 bases of the junction unmatched. Germline V gene sequence: CDR1 KGHSH, CDR2 LQKENI. The CDR3 runs 15 residues. The CDR3 sequence: CASSLGTVERETQYF. The CDR3 DNA reads as TGTGCCAGCTCACTCGGGACAGTCGAACGAGAGACCCAGTACTTC.

This clone was seen a handful of times. CDR3 in amino acids: CASSDRGYSYEQYF. In DNA, the CDR3 is TGTGCCAGCAGTGATCGAGGGTACTCCTACGAGCAGTACTTC. This chain links TRBV25-1 with TRBJ2-7; TRBD2 is a possible D gene (5 bases). Germline loops: CDR1 MGHDK, CDR2 SYGVNS. The CDR3 has 14 amino acids. V was shortened by 3 bases and J by 0 bases, with 9 bases between the two germline ends.

V gene TRBV30 combines with J gene TRBJ1-1, with 10 bases matching TRBD1. Germline trimming cut 5 bases from V and 4 bases from J; bases unmatched to any gene: 4. Germline CDR1 is GTSNPN and CDR2 is SVGIG (reference sequence). The CDR3 runs 13 residues. The CDR3 loop reads CAWEGQGSTEAFF. CDR3 bases: TGTGCCTGGGAGGGACAGGGGAGCACTGAAGCTTTCTTT. The full variable domain, rest sourced from reference TRBV30 and TRBJ1-1, is SQTIHQWPATLVQPVGSPLSLECTVEGTSNPNLYWYRQAAGRGLQLLFYSVGIGQISSEVPQNLSASRPQDRQFILSSKKLLLSDSGFYLCAWEGQGSTEAFFGQGTRLTVV.

This chain uses TRBV9 with TRBJ2-7; no clear D gene. The CDR3 extends over 15 amino acids. Germline CDR1 SGDLS, CDR2 YYNGEE. The V end was cut by 0 bases, the J end by 8 bases, with 18 bases between. The CDR3 bases are TGTGCCAGCAGCGTAGCTATAAACGGACCATGGAAGCAGTACTTC. This translates into CASSVAINGPWKQYF.

This clone was picked up a small number of times. The V gene is TRBV30, the J gene TRBJ2-7; 11 bases agree with TRBD2. Looked up from germline, CDR1 is GTSNPN and CDR2 is SVGIG (reference sequence). V was pared by 5 bases and J by 0 bases, with 6 bases of the junction left unmatched. This CDR3 spans 15 amino acids. The chain's CDR3 is CAWPLLAGVSYEQYF. The CDR3 region has the DNA TGTGCCTGGCCCCTACTAGCGGGAGTCTCCTACGAGCAGTACTTC.

The V gene is TRBV30, the J gene TRBJ2-1; D is unclear. Germline V gene data show CDR1 as GTSNPN and CDR2 as SVGIG (reference sequence). Trimming stripped 7 bases from V and 15 bases from J, with 13 bases between. The CDR3 covers 9 residues. DNA of the CDR3: TGTGCCTCTGGGCGGTCGGGGTTCTTC. It yields the protein CASGRSGFF.

The chain recombines TRBV30 with TRBJ1-4; no definite D call. V was clipped by 1 base and J by 7 bases, with 10 bases between them. Germline V gene lookup returns CDR1 GTSNPN and CDR2 SVGIG (reference sequence). This CDR3 has 13 amino acids. The CDR3 DNA reads as TGTGCCTGGAGTGACCGAACGGGTGAAAAACTGTTTTTT. It translates to CAWSDRTGEKLFF.

In this sample, this clone turned up a few times. This sequence joins TRBV7-2 and TRBJ2-5, with a weak D call TRBD2 (6 bases). The V and J ends lost 8 bases and 5 bases respectively, with 15 bases between them. Germline V lookup: CDR1 SGHTA, CDR2 FQGNSA. CDR3 length: 13 residues. The DNA of the CDR3 is TGTGCCAGCTGCTACGCGGGAAGGGAGACCCAGTACTTC. This gives the protein CASCYAGRETQYF.

This clone appeared a few times. The chain joins TRBV30 to TRBJ2-3, with 10 bases that match TRBD2. V was clipped by 0 bases and J by 3 bases; unmatched bases: 6. The CDR3 consists of 16 residues. CDR1 and CDR2 from the germline V gene are GTSNPN and SVGIG (reference sequence). CDR3 protein: CAWSVWVAGGTDTQYF. CDR3 bases: TGTGCCTGGAGTGTTTGGGTAGCGGGAGGAACAGATACGCAGTATTTT. Full variable domain (outside the CDR3, taken from reference TRBV30 and TRBJ2-3): SQTIHQWPATLVQPVGSPLSLECTVEGTSNPNLYWYRQAAGRGLQLLFYSVGIGQISSEVPQNLSASRPQDRQFILSSKKLLLSDSGFYLCAWSVWVAGGTDTQYFGPGTRLTVL.

This clone was found a few times. The V call is TRBV15, the J call TRBJ1-2; possible D gene TRBD1, 5 bases. This CDR3 region has 16 residues. Trimming removed 4 bases from V and 3 bases from J, with 18 bases in between. Germline V lookup: CDR1 LNHNV, CDR2 YYDKDF (reference sequence). The CDR3: CATSIKIQGADYGYTF. The CDR3 DNA is TGTGCCACCAGCATCAAGATTCAGGGTGCGGACTATGGCTACACCTTC.

The chain employs TRBV6-5 and TRBJ2-1; D is uncertain. The germline V gene has CDR1 MNHEY and CDR2 SVGAGI. The CDR3 covers 12 residues. V lost 7 bases to trimming and J lost 2 bases, with 6 bases between them. For the CDR3, the DNA is TGTGCCAGCATTTCGCCCTACAATGAGCAGTTCTTC. It encodes CASISPYNEQFF.

V usage is TRBV27 and J usage is TRBJ2-4; D remains unclear. The ends were cut back, 6 bases at V and 1 base at J, with 10 bases in the middle. The CDR3 is 14 residues long. Germline CDR1 and CDR2: MNHEY and SMNVEV (reference sequence). Written as DNA, the CDR3 is TGTGCCAGCAGCCTCACCCCGGCCAAAAACATTCAGTACTTC. The encoded protein is CASSLTPAKNIQYF.

On this clone: The same CDR3 also results from other DNA sequences found in this sample. The chain is built from TRBV5-1 and TRBJ2-5, with 7 positions matching TRBD1. This CDR3 comprises 13 residues. Per germline, CDR1 SGHRS and CDR2 YFSETQ. Trimming cost V 1 base and J 3 bases; bases outside gene matches: 0. CDR3 coding DNA: TGCGCCAGCAGCTTGACAGGGGAAGAGACCCAGTACTTC. Translation gives CASSLTGEETQYF.

This clone was seen a handful of times. This chain links TRBV2 with TRBJ2-2; D unresolved. The germline V gene encodes CDR1 SNHLY and CDR2 FYNNEI. V lost 6 bases to trimming and J lost 4 bases, with 9 bases between them. CDR3 size: 13 residues. The CDR3 protein is CASRDQPTGELFF. The CDR3 region has the DNA TGTGCCAGCAGGGACCAACCCACCGGGGAGCTGTTTTTT.

V and J are TRBV28 and TRBJ1-1; the D is unclear. V gave up 4 bases and J gave up 4 bases, with 4 bases separating them. This CDR3 spans 11 amino acids. Germline CDR1 MDHEN, CDR2 SYDVKM. CDR3 protein: CASSSFTEAFF. Written as DNA, the CDR3 is TGTGCCAGCAGTTCCTTCACTGAAGCTTTCTTT.

This clone was counted a few times. The same CDR3 is also encoded by other DNA sequences in this sample. The chain is built from TRBV5-1 and TRBJ2-3; unclear D gene. V lost 0 bases and J 1 base, leaving 6 bases between the germline ends. This CDR3 is 14 amino acids long. CDR1 and CDR2 from the germline V gene are SGHRS and YFSETQ. CDR3 region: CASSLESGTDTQYF. The DNA of the CDR3 is TGCGCCAGCAGCTTGGAATCTGGCACAGATACGCAGTATTTT.

The chain employs TRBV2 and TRBJ1-6; D remains unclear. V dropped 6 bases and J dropped 6 bases, with 18 bases sitting between them. The CDR3 runs 16 residues. Germline lookup yields CDR1 SNHLY and CDR2 FYNNEI. CDR3: CASRPGLGRINSPLHF. The CDR3 DNA follows: TGTGCCAGCAGACCTGGACTGGGTAGGATTAATTCACCCCTCCACTTT.

This chain links TRBV27 with TRBJ2-7, with 8 bases identical to TRBD2. V was pared by 5 bases and J by 2 bases, with 5 bases of the junction left unmatched. The CDR3 loop spans 14 amino acids. Looked up from germline, CDR1 is MNHEY and CDR2 is SMNVEV (reference sequence). This CDR3 reads CASSGSGLAYEQYF. CDR3 nucleotides: TGTGCCAGCAGTGGATCGGGACTAGCCTACGAGCAGTACTTC.

Here the CDR3 DNA reads TGTGCCAGCAGCCAAGAGAGACTCTCGGGGGGCTACACCTTC. This encodes CASSQERLSGGYTF. This sequence joins TRBV14 and TRBJ1-2; D unresolved. CDR3 length: 14 residues. Trimming shortened V by 0 bases and J by 8 bases, and 13 bases separated the two germline ends. The germline gives CDR1 SGHDN, CDR2 FVKESK.